This TCR beta chain was captured in a study of cytomegalovirus exposure and HLA in healthy donors. Study in general: Genetic ancestry analysis placed around four fifths of the 398 donors that were genotyped in the Caucasian-associated cluster. Findings of the study overall: A later analysis linked a missense variant in DCLRE1C to the trimming of TCR beta V and J genes. What a later analysis showed was that several of the most significant clusters appeared linked to common viral pathogens. Accounts indicate the classifier identified cytomegalovirus status with strong specificity and sensitivity.

Germline loops: CDR1 MNHEY, CDR2 SMNVEV (reference sequence). Trimming took 7 bases from V and 6 from J; bases not matched to a gene: 10. This CDR3 is 14 amino acids long. In the PCR, 60 Vbeta and 13 Jbeta primers were used. The method was immunoSEQ multiplex PCR; TCRdb's version includes in-frame clones alone and lacks a portion of them. The sample shows under 150,000 clones, roughly four fifths of them seen only once. In regard to this clone: The antigen remains undetermined.

The rearrangement links TRBV27 to TRBJ1-2; the match to TRBD1 covers 8 bases. The clonotype comes from a woman under 30 in good health and CMV-seronegative. The sample was PBMCs. Here the CDR3 DNA reads TGTGCCAGCACCACGCAGGGGGCTTATCATGGCTACACCTTC. Amino acids: CASTTQGAYHGYTF.